One and the same sample provided the 8 T cell receptor beta chains below, sequenced in a study of blood T cell repertoires in COVID-19. Assay: immunoSEQ multiplex PCR; the TCRdb copy retains only in-frame clones and omits some. The data contain 200,000 to 250,000 clones, about 86% of them singletons. Sequencing was carried out using peripheral blood. These receptors were collected from a man between 18 and 35 years old with active or convalescent COVID-19.

In this sample, this clone turned up a few times. This chain links TRBV9 with TRBJ2-1; D possibly corresponds to TRBD2 (6 bases). The CDR3 sequence is 16 residues long. Germline lookup yields CDR1 SGDLS and CDR2 YYNGEE. V was cut by 3 bases and J by 4 bases, with 17 bases left in between. Here the CDR3 reads CASSAHQGLEYNEQFF. The CDR3 coding sequence is TGTGCCAGCAGCGCCCATCAGGGACTGGAATACAATGAGCAGTTCTTC. The full variable domain, in which reference TRBV9 and TRBJ2-1 provide the parts outside the CDR3, is DSGVTQTPKHLITATGQRVTLRCSPRSGDLSVYWYQQSLDQGLQFLIQYYNGEERAKGNILERFSAQQFPDLHSELNLSSLELGDSALYFCASSAHQGLEYNEQFFGPGTRLTVL.

The chain links TRBV7-3 to TRBJ2-7, with D possibly being TRBD2 (5 bases). The germline CDR1 and CDR2 sequences are SGHTA and FQGTGA. Trimming cost V 2 bases and J 6 bases, with 14 bases left between them. The CDR3 sequence is 14 residues long. CDR3 nucleotide sequence: TGTGCCAGCAGCTTATCGGCGGGCACACGCGAGCAGTACTTC. Its protein is CASSLSAGTREQYF.

This clone was counted between two and nine times. The V call is TRBV30, the J call TRBJ2-2; 10 bases are shared with TRBD1. Germline V gene sequence: CDR1 GTSNPN, CDR2 SVGIG (reference sequence). V shed 4 bases and J 3 bases; nucleotides not matched to a gene: 8. This CDR3 contains 16 residues. CDR3 residues: CAWIGLGTGDTGELFF. Written as DNA, the CDR3 is TGTGCCTGGATAGGCTTGGGGACAGGGGACACCGGGGAGCTGTTTTTT.

This chain links TRBV5-4 with TRBJ2-1, with D maybe TRBD2 (6 bases). The CDR3 is 13 amino acids. Germline V CDR1 and CDR2: SGHNT, YYREEE (reference sequence). Trimming cost V 2 bases and J 9 bases, with 12 bases left between them. In DNA, the CDR3 is TGTGCCAGCAGCTTCTTTGTCGGGGGTGAGCAGTTCTTC. Translating gives CASSFFVGGEQFF.

V gene TRBV30 combines with J gene TRBJ1-1, with TRBD1 identical over 7 bases. Per germline, CDR1 GTSNPN and CDR2 SVGIG (reference sequence). The ends lost 0 bases at V and 4 bases at J; junction bases unmatched: 8. The CDR3 extends over 15 amino acids. The CDR3 region has the DNA TGTGCCTGGAGTGTTTTGGGAAGGGGGCTCACTGAAGCTTTCTTT. Translated, it gives CAWSVLGRGLTEAFF.

The chain couples TRBV5-8 to TRBJ1-2; 7 bases fit TRBD1. In germline, CDR1 is SGHTS, CDR2 YDEGEE. Trimming removed 0 bases from V and 7 bases from J; junction bases left unmatched: 3. This CDR3 contains 13 residues. CDR3: CASSLVAGGGYTF. The CDR3 nucleotides read TGTGCCAGCAGCTTGGTGGCAGGGGGTGGCTACACCTTC.

On this clone: A junction end diverges from the germline sequence, so it may reflect a read error. The chain uses TRBV7-2 and TRBJ1-1; the D is unclear. The CDR3 extends over 15 amino acids. The V gene's germline CDR1 is SGHTA and CDR2 FQGNSA. The CDR3 protein is CASSLREHSNAEAFF. CDR3 in DNA: TGTGCCAGCAGCTTAAGAGAGCACTCGAACGCTGAAGCTTTCTTT.

This chain links TRBV27 with TRBJ1-4; 9 nucleotides agree with TRBD1. In germline, CDR1 is MNHEY, CDR2 SMNVEV (reference sequence). The V and J ends lost 6 bases and 8 bases, in that order; junction bases with no gene match: 7. The CDR3 has 14 amino acids. The CDR3 loop is CASRRGTGNEKLFF. The CDR3 nucleotides read TGTGCCAGCAGGCGGGGGACAGGGAACGAAAAACTGTTTTTT.